This TCR beta chain was sequenced for a study of beta chain features in type 1 diabetes. The CDR3 is 13 amino acids. Germline V gives CDR1 SEHNR, CDR2 FQNEAQ (reference sequence). V dropped 1 base and J dropped 8 bases, with 11 bases sitting between them. The authors reverse transcribed all of the isolated RNA, so sequencing captured expressed TCRB transcripts. Generated by immunoSEQ multiplex PCR, the TCRdb table keeps only in-frame clones and is missing some. The sample carries 60,000 or so clones, about 61% recorded once. The table lists this clone with a few counts. Its antigen is unknown. Study-level results: Patients with type 1 diabetes carried fewer insertions and had more deletions at their VDJ junctions. Across all four CD4+ subsets, people with type 1 diabetes showed modestly shorter TCRB CDR3s.

Sequencing was done on a sample of Tregs from blood. The V and J genes are TRBV7-9 and TRBJ1-1; D is unclear. This TCR derives from a young woman in good health. The CDR3 region is CASSLGLGSEAFF. In nucleotides, the CDR3 is TGTGCCAGCAGCTTAGGTTTGGGGAGCGAAGCTTTCTTT.